A selection of T cell receptor beta chains follows, all from one sample in a study of beta chain features in type 1 diabetes. Using immunoSEQ multiplex PCR, the repertoire was profiled, and TCRdb retains in-frame clones only, with some absent. The sample shows about 660,000 clones, around 15% of them seen only once. The sample was naive CD4+ T cells from blood. These receptors came from a man between 18 and 29 years old with type 1 diabetes. Each CDR3 is given with its conserved first and last residue. Fields, in order: clone size, D gene, V gene, J gene, CDR3 protein, CDR3 DNA. The D gene is left open where the match is weak. Rows give clone size only sometimes, using once, few, many, or a class for an expanded clone.

size: few
D: .
V: TRBV25-1
J: TRBJ1-5
CDR3: CASSDTGGGQPQHF
DNA: TGTGCCAGCAGTGATACAGGAGGGGGTCAGCCCCAGCATTTT

size: few
D: TRBD1
V: TRBV30
J: TRBJ2-7
CDR3: CAWSGGQASYEQYF
DNA: TGTGCCTGGAGTGGGGGACAGGCCTCCTACGAGCAGTACTTC

size: .
D: .
V: TRBV5-1
J: TRBJ1-1
CDR3: CASGQQMSTEAFF
DNA: TGCGCCAGCGGACAGCAGATGAGCACTGAAGCTTTCTTT

size: .
D: .
V: TRBV5-1
J: TRBJ2-7
CDR3: CASSLDSGLQYF
DNA: TGCGCCAGCAGCTTGGACTCAGGATTACAGTACTTC

size: .
D: TRBD2
V: TRBV27
J: TRBJ2-1
CDR3: CASRTLGGARNEQFF
DNA: TGTGCCAGCAGGACCTTGGGAGGGGCGCGGAATGAGCAGTTCTTC

size: .
D: TRBD2
V: TRBV4-3
J: TRBJ2-7
CDR3: CASSQALTSPVSYEQYF
DNA: TGCGCCAGCAGCCAAGCCTTGACTAGCCCCGTCTCCTACGAGCAGTACTTC

size: .
D: TRBD1
V: TRBV7-8
J: TRBJ2-5
CDR3: CASSVRIASGTDSQETQYF
DNA: TGTGCCAGCAGCGTTAGAATAGCTTCCGGGACAGACTCCCAAGAGACCCAGTACTTC

size: few
D: TRBD2
V: TRBV7-2
J: TRBJ2-3
CDR3: CASTQGTSTDTQYF
DNA: TGTGCCAGCACCCAGGGGACTAGCACCGATACGCAGTATTTT

size: .
D: .
V: TRBV18
J: TRBJ2-1
CDR3: CASFPIIGSGSYNEQFF
DNA: TGTGCCAGCTTCCCCATTATTGGTTCCGGCTCCTACAATGAGCAGTTCTTC

size: .
D: .
V: TRBV11-2
J: TRBJ1-1
CDR3: CASSPLVGAEAFF
DNA: TGTGCCAGCAGCCCGTTAGTTGGCGCTGAAGCTTTCTTT

size: .
D: .
V: TRBV9
J: TRBJ2-3
CDR3: CASSPGTDTQYF
DNA: TGTGCCAGCAGCCCGGGGACAGATACGCAGTATTTT

size: .
D: TRBD1
V: TRBV25-1
J: TRBJ2-7
CDR3: CASSDSGTGGLGEQYF
DNA: TGTGCCAGCAGTGACTCCGGGACAGGGGGCCTTGGCGAGCAGTACTTC

size: few
D: TRBD1
V: TRBV14
J: TRBJ2-1
CDR3: CASRGTGTGNEQFF
DNA: TGTGCCAGCCGGGGGACAGGGACGGGCAATGAGCAGTTCTTC

size: .
D: .
V: TRBV13
J: TRBJ2-7
CDR3: CASSADSAAPSASSYEQYF
DNA: TGTGCCAGCAGCGCCGATTCCGCCGCCCCTAGCGCCAGCTCCTACGAGCAGTACTTC

size: .
D: TRBD1
V: TRBV5-4
J: TRBJ2-5
CDR3: CASSVDRGRRGETQYF
DNA: TGTGCCAGCAGCGTCGACAGGGGGAGAAGAGGAGAGACCCAGTACTTC

size: .
D: .
V: TRBV4-3
J: TRBJ2-1
CDR3: CASSQGGSYYNEQFF
DNA: TGCGCCAGCAGCCAAGGGGGCAGCTACTACAATGAGCAGTTCTTC

size: once
D: .
V: TRBV18
J: TRBJ2-7
CDR3: CASSPGLTSYEQYF
DNA: TGTGCCAGCTCACCAGGACTGACCTCCTACGAGCAGTACTTC

size: .
D: .
V: TRBV30
J: TRBJ2-1
CDR3: CAWKILNEQFF
DNA: TGTGCCTGGAAGATCTTGAATGAGCAGTTCTTC

size: few
D: .
V: TRBV29-1
J: TRBJ1-4
CDR3: CSVDGRDSHEKLFF
DNA: TGCAGCGTTGACGGGAGGGATAGTCATGAAAAACTGTTTTTT

size: .
D: .
V: TRBV7-6
J: TRBJ1-2
CDR3: CASSLGADGYTF
DNA: TGTGCCAGCAGCTTGGGGGCTGATGGCTACACCTTC

size: .
D: .
V: TRBV6-1
J: TRBJ2-7
CDR3: CASSERVYEQYF
DNA: TGTGCCAGCAGTGAACGCGTCTACGAGCAGTACTTC

size: .
D: TRBD2
V: TRBV18
J: TRBJ2-7
CDR3: CASSPGLARYEQYF
DNA: TGTGCCAGCTCACCGGGACTAGCGAGGTACGAGCAGTACTTC

size: .
D: .
V: TRBV5-1
J: TRBJ2-1
CDR3: CASSLAPGLNNEQFF
DNA: TGCGCCAGCAGCTTGGCCCCAGGGCTCAACAATGAGCAGTTCTTC

size: .
D: .
V: TRBV5-4
J: TRBJ1-1
CDR3: CASSPRGGAPNTEAFF
DNA: TGTGCCAGCAGTCCTCGGGGGGGGGCCCCGAACACTGAAGCTTTCTTT

size: .
D: TRBD1
V: TRBV7-2
J: TRBJ2-7
CDR3: CASSPDRDITYEQYF
DNA: TGTGCCAGCAGCCCAGACAGGGACATCACCTACGAGCAGTACTTC

size: few
D: TRBD1
V: TRBV28
J: TRBJ2-5
CDR3: CASSPGTANQETQYF
DNA: TGTGCCAGCAGCCCCGGGACAGCTAATCAAGAGACCCAGTACTTC

size: .
D: .
V: TRBV13
J: TRBJ1-6
CDR3: CASSPSQNNSPLHF
DNA: TGTGCCAGCAGCCCGTCCCAAAATAATTCACCCCTCCACTTT

size: .
D: .
V: TRBV21-1
J: TRBJ1-5
CDR3: CAPRGQGAGGGNQPQHF
DNA: TGTGCCCCAAGGGGACAGGGGGCCGGAGGGGGCAATCAGCCCCAGCATTTT

size: few
D: .
V: TRBV11-2
J: TRBJ1-2
CDR3: CASSIQRDYGYTF
DNA: TGTGCCAGCAGTATTCAGCGAGACTATGGCTACACCTTC

size: .
D: TRBD2
V: TRBV29-1
J: TRBJ2-7
CDR3: CSVERLAGDKLREQYF
DNA: TGCAGCGTTGAAAGGCTAGCGGGGGACAAACTACGTGAGCAGTACTTC

size: few
D: .
V: TRBV23-1
J: TRBJ2-1
CDR3: CASSQETSNEQFF
DNA: TGCGCCAGCAGTCAAGAGACTAGCAATGAGCAGTTCTTC

size: few
D: .
V: TRBV7-3
J: TRBJ2-3
CDR3: CASSFGGLSTDTQYF
DNA: TGTGCCAGCAGCTTTGGTGGGTTGAGCACAGATACGCAGTATTTT

size: .
D: .
V: TRBV7-8
J: TRBJ2-2
CDR3: CASSFVSGELFF
DNA: TGTGCCAGCAGCTTTGTCTCCGGGGAGCTGTTTTTT

size: few
D: TRBD1
V: TRBV6-5
J: TRBJ2-5
CDR3: CASSYGDRGRRETQYF
DNA: TGTGCCAGCAGTTACGGGGACAGGGGGCGCCGGGAGACCCAGTACTTC

size: .
D: .
V: TRBV18
J: TRBJ2-3
CDR3: CASSPRREDTQYF
DNA: TGTGCCAGCTCACCACGCCGCGAGGATACGCAGTATTTT

size: few
D: TRBD2
V: TRBV6-6
J: TRBJ2-5
CDR3: CASSYLRREGETQYF
DNA: TGTGCCAGCAGTTACCTTCGCAGGGAGGGAGAGACCCAGTACTTC

size: few
D: .
V: TRBV29-1
J: TRBJ1-5
CDR3: CSVGAENSNQPQHF
DNA: TGCAGCGTGGGGGCAGAAAATAGCAATCAGCCCCAGCATTTT

size: few
D: .
V: TRBV25-1
J: TRBJ2-6
CDR3: CASSWGHPSGANVLTF
DNA: TGTGCCAGCAGTTGGGGACACCCCTCTGGGGCCAACGTCCTGACTTTC

size: few
D: .
V: TRBV18
J: TRBJ1-5
CDR3: CASSPISGTGNQPQHF
DNA: TGTGCCAGCTCACCGATTTCCGGGACGGGGAATCAGCCCCAGCATTTT

size: few
D: TRBD1
V: TRBV5-1
J: TRBJ2-7
CDR3: CASSFVGQGAYEQYF
DNA: TGCGCCAGCAGCTTCGTGGGGCAGGGGGCCTACGAGCAGTACTTC

size: .
D: TRBD1
V: TRBV5-1
J: TRBJ1-1
CDR3: CASRLDRGRNTEAFF
DNA: TGCGCCAGCAGGTTGGACAGGGGAAGGAACACTGAAGCTTTCTTT

size: .
D: TRBD2
V: TRBV2
J: TRBJ2-1
CDR3: CARKTSGSNEQFF
DNA: TGTGCCCGCAAGACTAGCGGGAGCAATGAGCAGTTCTTC

size: few
D: .
V: TRBV2
J: TRBJ2-1
CDR3: CASSTSPAPYNEQFF
DNA: TGTGCCAGCAGTACCTCTCCGGCGCCTTACAATGAGCAGTTCTTC

size: .
D: .
V: TRBV19
J: TRBJ1-1
CDR3: CASIPGGWLDTEAFF
DNA: TGTGCCAGTATTCCTGGGGGGTGGTTGGACACTGAAGCTTTCTTT

size: once
D: .
V: TRBV7-6
J: TRBJ1-5
CDR3: CASSPGPGQPQHF
DNA: TGTGCCAGCAGCCCCGGACCCGGACAGCCCCAGCATTTT

size: .
D: .
V: TRBV7-6
J: TRBJ2-3
CDR3: CASSLAKDTQYF
DNA: TGTGCCAGCAGCTTAGCGAAAGATACGCAGTATTTT

size: few
D: .
V: TRBV4-1
J: TRBJ2-5
CDR3: CASSQAAGGLMIGETQYF
DNA: TGCGCCAGCAGCCAAGCCGCCGGGGGACTGATGATTGGGGAGACCCAGTACTTC

size: .
D: .
V: TRBV7-2
J: TRBJ2-2
CDR3: CASSLAGLQNTGELFF
DNA: TGTGCCAGCAGCTTAGCAGGGCTCCAAAACACCGGGGAGCTGTTTTTT

size: .
D: .
V: TRBV5-6
J: TRBJ1-5
CDR3: CASSFGLNQPQHF
DNA: TGTGCCAGCAGCTTTGGATTGAATCAGCCCCAGCATTTT

size: .
D: .
V: TRBV6-6
J: TRBJ1-2
CDR3: CASSPPRGTGYGYTF
DNA: TGTGCCAGCAGTCCGCCTCGGGGGACGGGCTATGGCTACACCTTC

size: .
D: .
V: TRBV9
J: TRBJ2-3
CDR3: CASSVSPTGLYTDTQYF
DNA: TGTGCCAGCAGCGTAAGCCCTACGGGACTGTACACAGATACGCAGTATTTT

size: few
D: TRBD1
V: TRBV28
J: TRBJ1-1
CDR3: CASTVLRDSLGRMNTEAFF
DNA: TGTGCCAGCACTGTACTTCGGGACAGCCTGGGCCGTATGAACACTGAAGCTTTCTTT

size: .
D: TRBD2
V: TRBV4-3
J: TRBJ2-3
CDR3: CASSPIGNSGHSDTQYF
DNA: TGCGCCAGCAGCCCCATCGGCAATAGCGGGCACTCAGATACGCAGTATTTT

size: .
D: .
V: TRBV30
J: TRBJ2-5
CDR3: CAWSEGYGTQYF
DNA: TGTGCCTGGAGTGAGGGCTACGGGACCCAGTACTTC

size: .
D: .
V: TRBV5-1
J: TRBJ1-2
CDR3: CASSRDVVDYGYTF
DNA: TGCGCCAGCAGCAGGGACGTTGTGGACTATGGCTACACCTTC

size: few
D: .
V: TRBV5-1
J: TRBJ1-4
CDR3: CASSLDGATNEKLFF
DNA: TGCGCCAGCAGCTTGGACGGTGCAACTAATGAAAAACTGTTTTTT

size: few
D: TRBD2
V: TRBV30
J: TRBJ2-2
CDR3: CAWGAIAGVSVNTGELFF
DNA: TGTGCCTGGGGGGCTATAGCGGGAGTCAGCGTGAACACCGGGGAGCTGTTTTTT

size: few
D: .
V: TRBV27
J: TRBJ2-1
CDR3: CASSLEQGSYNEQFF
DNA: TGTGCCAGCAGTCTAGAACAGGGATCCTACAATGAGCAGTTCTTC